This T cell receptor (beta chain) was captured by sequencing in a study of T cell changes during pregnancy in multiple sclerosis. Libraries were prepared by immunoSEQ multiplex PCR; TCRdb keeps only in-frame clonotypes and omits some of them. The sample holds about 97,000 clones, less than 95% seen once. In this sample, this clone turned up once. This CDR3 has 13 residues. Trimming took off 9 bases at V and 2 bases at J, with 14 bases between the two ends. The germline V gene has CDR1 LNHDA and CDR2 SQIVND (reference sequence). This TCR was sampled from a female donor in good health, enrolled as a control in a pregnancy study. The J gene is TRBJ2-7, the V gene TRBV19; a possible D gene is TRBD1 (6 bases). The material was peripheral blood, obtained in the second trimester of pregnancy. The CDR3, as DNA: TGTGCCAGCAAATCAGGGGTAACCTACGAGCAGTACTTC. This sequence encodes CASKSGVTYEQYF.